The 19 T cell receptor beta chains below come from one sample, sequenced in a study of PD-1 blockade in classical Hodgkin lymphoma. As to time point: newly diagnosed, previously untreated cHL patient sample. The CD8+ T cells came from thawed PBMCs through magnetic negative selection. TCRdb keeps only in-frame clones here, not all; method: immunoSEQ multiplex PCR. Of roughly 5,400 clones in the sample, 70% to 90% were seen once. Material for sequencing was CD8+ T cells from blood. These receptors originate from a human donor with classical Hodgkin lymphoma.

The genes are TRBV28 and TRBJ1-1; unclear D gene. This CDR3 is built from 12 residues. CDR1 and CDR2 (germline): MDHEN, SYDVKM. The ends were cut back, 2 bases at V and 3 bases at J, with 4 bases in the middle. CDR3 nucleotide sequence: TGTGCCAGCAGTTTAGTAGACACTGAAGCTTTCTTT. The encoded protein is CASSLVDTEAFF.

DNA of the CDR3: TGTGCCGCCCGACCGAGGACGGGTAATCAGCCCCAGCATTTT. Translated: CAARPRTGNQPQHF. V and J are TRBV6-5 and TRBJ1-5, with D hard to call. This CDR3 contains 14 residues. V lost 11 bases to trimming and J lost 4 bases, with 18 bases between them. The germline V gene has CDR1 MNHEY and CDR2 SVGAGI.

V and J are TRBV19 and TRBJ2-5; D unresolved. Per the germline V gene, CDR1 is LNHDA and CDR2 is SQIVND (reference sequence). The CDR3 length is 13 residues. With 0 bases removed from V and 5 bases from J, the gap between germline ends came to 7 bases. In nucleotides, the CDR3 is TGTGCCAGTAGTATAGATCGTAGGGAGACCCAGTACTTC. It yields the protein CASSIDRRETQYF. Full variable domain (remainder filled in from reference TRBV19 and TRBJ2-5): DGGITQSPKYLFRKEGQNVTLSCEQNLNHDAMYWYRQDPGQGLRLIYYSQIVNDFQKGDIAEGYSVSREKKESFPLTVTSAQKNPTAFYLCASSIDRRETQYFGPGTRLLVL.

This chain links TRBV6-1 with TRBJ2-2; possible D gene TRBD2, 6 bases. Trimming cost V 0 bases and J 1 base, with 6 bases left between them. This CDR3 is 15 amino acids long. Germline loops: CDR1 MNHNS, CDR2 SASEGT. CDR3 DNA: TGTGCCAGCAGTGAAGCTAGCGGGAACACCGGGGAGCTGTTTTTT. This encodes CASSEASGNTGELFF.

This chain joins TRBV27 and TRBJ2-1; D possibly uses TRBD1 or TRBD2 (7 bases each). The germline V gene has CDR1 MNHEY and CDR2 SMNVEV (reference sequence). This CDR3 comprises 14 residues. The V end lost 3 bases, the J end lost 5 bases, and 11 bases lay between the germline ends. CDR3 protein: CASSFRGGHNEQFF. In DNA, the CDR3 is TGTGCCAGCAGTTTCAGGGGGGGGCACAATGAGCAGTTCTTC.

The chain couples TRBV20-1 to TRBJ2-7, with no clear D. Germline lookup yields CDR1 DFQATT and CDR2 SNEGSKA (reference sequence). V was cut by 3 bases and J by 2 bases, with 2 bases left in between. The CDR3 totals 10 residues. This chain's CDR3 is CSASAYEQYF. The CDR3 DNA reads as TGCAGTGCTAGTGCCTACGAGCAGTACTTC.

A few counts support this clone. The chain recombines TRBV15 with TRBJ2-1; 10 bases map to TRBD2. Trimming took 4 bases from V and 7 from J; bases not matched to a gene: 7. The length of the CDR3 is 15 residues. Germline V gene data show CDR1 as LNHNV and CDR2 as YYDKDF (reference sequence). The CDR3 reads CATSIQREGPNEQFF. Here the CDR3 DNA reads TGTGCCACCAGCATTCAGCGGGAGGGCCCGAATGAGCAGTTCTTC.

The chain employs TRBV5-6 and TRBJ2-7; 9 nucleotides match TRBD1. The CDR3 loop spans 15 amino acids. The germline gives CDR1 SGHDT, CDR2 YYEEEE. The J segment lost 2 bases and the V segment lost 2 bases, leaving 5 bases of the junction unmatched. The CDR3 DNA reads as TGTGCCAGCAGCTTCCGGGACAGGGTGACCTACGAGCAGTACTTC. Translation gives CASSFRDRVTYEQYF.

The rearrangement joins TRBV25-1 to TRBJ1-1; a possible D gene is TRBD1 (5 bases). This CDR3 is built from 14 residues. From germline, CDR1 is MGHDK and CDR2 SYGVNS. V was clipped by 2 bases and J by 1 base, with 8 bases between them. The CDR3 is CASSEPGGNTEAFF. CDR3 bases: TGTGCCAGCAGTGAACCCGGGGGGAACACTGAAGCTTTCTTT.

The chain carries TRBV21-1 and TRBJ2-3; the table's D gene call, TRBD1, was not cross checked with the DNA. TRBV21-1 corresponds to a pseudogene. The CDR3 has 13 residues. CDR3 nucleotides: TGTGCCAGCAGCAAAGTGGGCGTCGATACGCAGTATTTT. As protein: CASSKVGVDTQYF.

The chain combines TRBV7-9 with TRBJ2-1; D call uncertain. CDR1 is SEHNR, CDR2 FQNEAQ, per germline (reference sequence). CDR3 length: 11 residues. V was clipped by 1 base and J by 9 bases, with 4 bases between them. CDR3 region: CASSLVVEQFF. CDR3 nucleotide sequence: TGTGCCAGCAGCTTAGTGGTTGAGCAGTTCTTC.

This chain uses TRBV25-1 with TRBJ2-5; perhaps TRBD2 as D (5 bases). V was cut by 4 bases and J by 1 base, with 16 bases left in between. Per the germline V gene, CDR1 is MGHDK and CDR2 is SYGVNS. This CDR3 comprises 16 residues. The CDR3 loop is CASSVSGEYTQETQYF. The DNA for the CDR3 is TGTGCCAGCAGTGTCTCCGGGGAATACACCCAAGAGACCCAGTACTTC.

The rearrangement joins TRBV5-5 to TRBJ2-3, with 7 positions matching TRBD2. The CDR3 extends over 19 amino acids. Unmatched junction bases numbered 22, after V lost 1 base and J lost 8 bases. Germline CDR1 SGHKS, CDR2 YYEKEE (reference sequence). CDR3 residues: CASSLLWGDGEKPGGTQYF. The CDR3 DNA reads TGTGCCAGCAGCTTGTTGTGGGGCGACGGAGAGAAGCCGGGGGGTACGCAGTATTTT.

The CDR3 spells CASSSRTGTTEAFF. CDR3 nucleotide sequence: TGCGCCAGCAGCAGCCGGACAGGGACCACTGAAGCTTTCTTT. This chain connects TRBV4-1 to TRBJ1-1, with TRBD1 matching over 8 bases. In germline, CDR1 is MGHRA, CDR2 YSYEKL. This CDR3 is 14 amino acids long. V lost 5 bases, J lost 4 bases, and 6 bases stayed unmatched.

The chain uses TRBV7-5 and TRBJ1-3; the tabulated D call, TRBD1, remains unverified against the DNA. TRBV7-5 is marked as a pseudogene. The CDR3 sequence is 16 residues long. The CDR3 nucleotides are TGTGCCAGCAGCTTTGGGACAGGGGGCTCTGGAAACACCATATATTTT. It yields the protein CASSFGTGGSGNTIYF.

This chain joins TRBV7-9 and TRBJ2-4, with D possibly TRBD1 on 5 matching bases. CDR1 is SEHNR and CDR2 is FQNEAQ in the germline V gene (reference sequence). CDR3 length: 15 residues. Trimming cost V 6 bases and J 4 bases, with 16 bases left between them. The CDR3 spells CASRKLGLVKNIQYF. As DNA, the CDR3 is TGTGCCAGCAGGAAACTGGGGCTAGTGAAAAACATTCAGTACTTC.

This chain connects TRBV6-4 to TRBJ2-2, with 8 positions matching TRBD2. V shed 6 bases and J 6 bases; nucleotides not matched to a gene: 9. Per the germline V gene, CDR1 is MRHNA and CDR2 is SNTAGT. The CDR3 covers 15 residues. CDR3: CASSPGTRVAGELFF. In DNA, the CDR3 is TGTGCCAGCAGCCCCGGGACTAGGGTCGCCGGGGAGCTGTTTTTT.

V usage is TRBV28 and J usage is TRBJ2-7, with 8 bases fitting TRBD1. The CDR3 covers 13 residues. The junction had 3 bases not matched to a gene; V was cut back by 3 bases and J by 5 bases. Germline V gives CDR1 MDHEN, CDR2 SYDVKM. The CDR3 sequence: CASSFMTGDEQYF. The CDR3 nucleotides are TGTGCCAGCAGTTTTATGACAGGGGACGAGCAGTACTTC.

The chain carries TRBV5-8 and TRBJ2-1, with 10 nucleotides matching TRBD2. The J segment lost 9 bases and the V segment lost 6 bases, leaving 15 bases of the junction unmatched. The germline V gene encodes CDR1 SGHTS and CDR2 YDEGEE. There are 16 residues in the CDR3. CDR3 sequence reads: CASTNGASGSRGEQFF. The CDR3 nucleotides are TGTGCCAGCACCAATGGGGCTAGCGGGAGTCGGGGTGAGCAGTTCTTC.